The TCR beta chain under discussion was sequenced for a study of blood T cells in healthy people across ages. For the second PCR, which ran for about 6 to 11 cycles, a sample-barcoded 5' primer and a J-beta primer mix were used. TCRdb called the 5' RACE reads again in MiXCR, with one record for every CDR3 protein. The sample holds over 1,200,000 distinct CDR3 sequences, 55% to 75% seen once. CDR1 and CDR2 from the germline V gene are SGHRS and YFSETQ. V shed 5 bases and J shed 2 bases, with 20 bases lying between them. The CDR3 contains 18 residues. The chain joins TRBV5-1 to TRBJ2-6, with unresolved D. This TCR came from a man between 18 and 29 years old in good health. The sequenced sample consisted of blood. CDR3 DNA: TGCGCCAGCAGTTTCTCGTTAGCCAGCCTAACTGGGGCCAACGTCCTGACTTTC. It codes for CASSFSLASLTGANVLTF.